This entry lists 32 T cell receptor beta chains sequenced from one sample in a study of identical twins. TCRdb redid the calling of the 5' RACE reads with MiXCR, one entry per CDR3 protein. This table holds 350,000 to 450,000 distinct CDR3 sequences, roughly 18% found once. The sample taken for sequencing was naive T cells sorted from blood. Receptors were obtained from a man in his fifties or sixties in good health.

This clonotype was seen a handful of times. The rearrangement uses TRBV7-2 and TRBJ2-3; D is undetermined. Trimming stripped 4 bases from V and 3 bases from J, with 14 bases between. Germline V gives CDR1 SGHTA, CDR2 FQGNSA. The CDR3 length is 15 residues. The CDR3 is CASSSQPGRTDTQYF. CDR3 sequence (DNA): TGTGCCAGCAGCTCTCAGCCGGGTAGGACAGATACGCAGTATTTT.

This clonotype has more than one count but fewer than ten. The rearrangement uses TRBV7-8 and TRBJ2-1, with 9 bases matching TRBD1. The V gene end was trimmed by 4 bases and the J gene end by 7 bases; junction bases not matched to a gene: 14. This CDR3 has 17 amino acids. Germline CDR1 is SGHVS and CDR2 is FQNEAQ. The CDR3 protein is CASSSDGRQGGKNEQFF. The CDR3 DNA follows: TGTGCCAGCAGCTCCGATGGTCGACAGGGGGGGAAGAATGAGCAGTTCTTC.

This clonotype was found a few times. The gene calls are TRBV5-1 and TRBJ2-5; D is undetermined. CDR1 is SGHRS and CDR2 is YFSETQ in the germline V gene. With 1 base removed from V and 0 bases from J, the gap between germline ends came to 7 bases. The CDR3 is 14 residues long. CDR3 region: CASSLSRHQETQYF. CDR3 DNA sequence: TGCGCCAGCAGCTTGAGCAGGCACCAAGAGACCCAGTACTTC.

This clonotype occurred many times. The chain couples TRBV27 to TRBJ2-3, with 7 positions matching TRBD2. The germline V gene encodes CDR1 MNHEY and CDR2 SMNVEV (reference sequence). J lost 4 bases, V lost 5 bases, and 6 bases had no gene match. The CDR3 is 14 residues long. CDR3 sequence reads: CASSLKRGSDTQYF. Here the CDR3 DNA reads TGTGCCAGCAGTCTAAAGCGGGGCTCAGATACGCAGTATTTT.

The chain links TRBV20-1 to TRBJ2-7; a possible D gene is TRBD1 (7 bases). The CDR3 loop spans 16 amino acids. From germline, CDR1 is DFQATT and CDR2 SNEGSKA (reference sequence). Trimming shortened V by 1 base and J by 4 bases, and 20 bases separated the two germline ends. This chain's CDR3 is CSARANTGQTRYEQYF. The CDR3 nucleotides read TGCAGTGCTAGAGCCAACACGGGACAGACTAGGTACGAGCAGTACTTC.

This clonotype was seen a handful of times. CDR3 bases: TGTGCCAGCAGCAACGGGACTAGCAGCACAGATACGCAGTATTTT. It is translated as CASSNGTSSTDTQYF. V gene TRBV6-2 or TRBV6-3 combines with J gene TRBJ2-3; TRBD2 matches at 9 bases. CDR1 is MNHEY, CDR2 SVGEGT, per germline. J gave up 0 bases and V 6 bases, and 4 bases lay outside the gene matches. The length of the CDR3 is 15 residues.

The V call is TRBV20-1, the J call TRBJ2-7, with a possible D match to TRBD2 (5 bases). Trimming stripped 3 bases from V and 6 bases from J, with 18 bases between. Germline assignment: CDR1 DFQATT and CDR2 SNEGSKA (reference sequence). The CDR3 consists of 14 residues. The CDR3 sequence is CSARPRTGFGEQYF. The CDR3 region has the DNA TGCAGTGCTAGGCCTCGGACGGGGTTCGGCGAGCAGTACTTC.

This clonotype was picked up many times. This chain's CDR3 is CASRSPPSSYNEQFF. CDR3 DNA: TGTGCCAGCAGATCTCCCCCGAGCTCCTACAATGAGCAGTTCTTC. This chain links TRBV12-3 or TRBV12-4 with TRBJ2-1, with D hard to call. This CDR3 spans 15 amino acids. The germline V and J ends were trimmed by 6 bases and 0 bases, with 12 bases remaining between them.

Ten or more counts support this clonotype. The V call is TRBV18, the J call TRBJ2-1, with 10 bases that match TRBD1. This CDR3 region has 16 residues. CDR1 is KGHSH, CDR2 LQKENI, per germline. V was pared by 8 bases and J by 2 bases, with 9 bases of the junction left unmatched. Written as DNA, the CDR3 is TGTGCCAGCCTATACGCGGGGACAGGGGCCTACAATGAGCAGTTCTTC. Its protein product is CASLYAGTGAYNEQFF.

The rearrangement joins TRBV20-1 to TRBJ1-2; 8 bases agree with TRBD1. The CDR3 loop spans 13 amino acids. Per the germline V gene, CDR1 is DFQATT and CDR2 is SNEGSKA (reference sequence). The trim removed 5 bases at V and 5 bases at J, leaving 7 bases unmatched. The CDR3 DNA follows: TGCAGTGCTGGGGGACAGGCGACATATGGCTACACCTTC. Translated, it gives CSAGGQATYGYTF.

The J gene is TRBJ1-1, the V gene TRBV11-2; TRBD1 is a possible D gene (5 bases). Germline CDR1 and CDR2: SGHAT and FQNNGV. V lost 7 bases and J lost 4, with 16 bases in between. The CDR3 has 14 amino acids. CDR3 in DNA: TGTGCCAGCAAGAGTCAGGCGGGGGTCACTGAAGCTTTCTTT. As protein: CASKSQAGVTEAFF.

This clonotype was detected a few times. The CDR3 DNA reads TGCAGTGCTAGGAGACTGACTGGGGCCAACGTCCTGACTTTC. As protein: CSARRLTGANVLTF. The chain couples TRBV20-1 to TRBJ2-6; D is uncertain. CDR3 length: 14 residues. Germline-derived CDR1 and CDR2 are DFQATT and SNEGSKA (reference sequence). With 3 bases removed from V and 2 bases from J, the gap between germline ends came to 8 bases.

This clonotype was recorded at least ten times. The CDR3 sequence: CASSLGEQQSGANVLTF. CDR3 in DNA: TGTGCCAGCAGCTTAGGAGAGCAACAGTCTGGGGCCAACGTCCTGACTTTC. V gene TRBV11-2 combines with J gene TRBJ2-6; D uncertain. The ends were cut back, 1 base at V and 1 base at J, with 11 bases in the middle. Per germline, CDR1 SGHAT and CDR2 FQNNGV. CDR3 size: 17 residues.

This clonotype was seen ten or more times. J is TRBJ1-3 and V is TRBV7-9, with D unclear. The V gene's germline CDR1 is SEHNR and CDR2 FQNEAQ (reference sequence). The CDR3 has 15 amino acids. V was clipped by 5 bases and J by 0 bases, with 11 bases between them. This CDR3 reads CASSPLGSSGNTIYF. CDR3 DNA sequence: TGTGCCAGCAGCCCCCTGGGCAGCTCTGGAAACACCATATATTTT.

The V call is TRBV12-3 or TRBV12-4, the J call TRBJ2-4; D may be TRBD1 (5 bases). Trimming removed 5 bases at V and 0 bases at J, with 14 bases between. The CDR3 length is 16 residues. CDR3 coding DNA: TGTGCCAGCAGTCCCAAAGGGGCGGTAGCCAAAAACATTCAGTACTTC. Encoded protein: CASSPKGAVAKNIQYF.

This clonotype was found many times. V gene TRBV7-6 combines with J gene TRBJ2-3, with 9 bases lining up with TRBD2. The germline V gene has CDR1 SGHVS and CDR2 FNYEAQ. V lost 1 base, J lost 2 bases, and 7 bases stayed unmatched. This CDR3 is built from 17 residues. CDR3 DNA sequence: TGTGCCAGCAGCTTAGAAGCTAGCGGGATTCCCACAGATACGCAGTATTTT. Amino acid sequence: CASSLEASGIPTDTQYF. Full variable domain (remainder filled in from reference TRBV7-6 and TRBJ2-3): GAGVSQSPRYKVTKRGQDVALRCDPISGHVSLYWYRQALGQGPEFLTYFNYEAQQDKSGLPNDRFSAERPEGSISTLTIQRTEQRDSAMYRCASSLEASGIPTDTQYFGPGTRLTVL.

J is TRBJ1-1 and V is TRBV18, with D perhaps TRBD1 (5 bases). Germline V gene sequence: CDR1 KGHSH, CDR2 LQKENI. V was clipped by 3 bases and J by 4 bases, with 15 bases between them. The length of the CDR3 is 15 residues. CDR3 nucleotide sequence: TGTGCCAGCTCACCGACGGGACTCCGGACCACTGAAGCTTTCTTT. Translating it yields CASSPTGLRTTEAFF.

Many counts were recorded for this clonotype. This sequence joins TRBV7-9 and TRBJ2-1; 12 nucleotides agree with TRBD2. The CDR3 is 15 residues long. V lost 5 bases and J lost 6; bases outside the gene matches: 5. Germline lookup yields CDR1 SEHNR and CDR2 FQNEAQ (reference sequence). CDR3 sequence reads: CASSQTSGRINEQFF. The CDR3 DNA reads TGTGCCAGCAGCCAGACTAGCGGGAGAATCAATGAGCAGTTCTTC.

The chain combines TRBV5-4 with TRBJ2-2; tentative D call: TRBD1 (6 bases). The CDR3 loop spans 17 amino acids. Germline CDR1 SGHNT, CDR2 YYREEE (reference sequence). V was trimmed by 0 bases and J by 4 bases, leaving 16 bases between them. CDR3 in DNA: TGTGCCAGCAGCTTGGGAGGGGCAGGGGCAGGCACCGGGGAGCTGTTTTTT. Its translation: CASSLGGAGAGTGELFF.

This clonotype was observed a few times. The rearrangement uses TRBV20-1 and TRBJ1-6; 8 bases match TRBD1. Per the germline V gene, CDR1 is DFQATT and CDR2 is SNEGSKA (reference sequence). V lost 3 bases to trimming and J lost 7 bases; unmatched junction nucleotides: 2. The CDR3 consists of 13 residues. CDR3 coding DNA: TGCAGTGCTAGGAACAGGGGGAATTCACCCCTCCACTTT. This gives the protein CSARNRGNSPLHF.

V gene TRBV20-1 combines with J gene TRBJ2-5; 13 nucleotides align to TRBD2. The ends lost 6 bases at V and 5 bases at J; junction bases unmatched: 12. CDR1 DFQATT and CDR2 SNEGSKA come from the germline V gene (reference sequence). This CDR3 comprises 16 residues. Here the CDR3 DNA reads TGCAGTGCCTGTCCCCTACTAGCGGGAGGGCCGGAGACCCAGTACTTC. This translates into CSACPLLAGGPETQYF.

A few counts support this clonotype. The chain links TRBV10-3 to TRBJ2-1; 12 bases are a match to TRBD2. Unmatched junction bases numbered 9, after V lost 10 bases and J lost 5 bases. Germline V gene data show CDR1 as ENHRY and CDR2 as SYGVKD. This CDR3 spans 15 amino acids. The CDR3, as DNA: TGTGCCACCAGGACTAGCGGGGACACAAACAATGAGCAGTTCTTC. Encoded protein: CATRTSGDTNNEQFF.

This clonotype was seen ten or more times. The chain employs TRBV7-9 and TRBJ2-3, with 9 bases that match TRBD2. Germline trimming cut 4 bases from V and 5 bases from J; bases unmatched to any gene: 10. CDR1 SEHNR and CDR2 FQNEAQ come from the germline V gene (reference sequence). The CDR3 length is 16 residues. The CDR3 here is CASSYLPSGMGDTQYF. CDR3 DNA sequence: TGTGCCAGCAGCTACCTACCTAGCGGGATGGGAGATACGCAGTATTTT.

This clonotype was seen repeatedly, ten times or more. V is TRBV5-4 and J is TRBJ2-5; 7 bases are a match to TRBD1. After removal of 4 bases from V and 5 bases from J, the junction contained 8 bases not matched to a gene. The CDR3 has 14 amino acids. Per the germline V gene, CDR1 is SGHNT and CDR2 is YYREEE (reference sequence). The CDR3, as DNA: TGTGCCAGCAGCCTTCGAAGGGGGCGCGAGACCCAGTACTTC. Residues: CASSLRRGRETQYF.

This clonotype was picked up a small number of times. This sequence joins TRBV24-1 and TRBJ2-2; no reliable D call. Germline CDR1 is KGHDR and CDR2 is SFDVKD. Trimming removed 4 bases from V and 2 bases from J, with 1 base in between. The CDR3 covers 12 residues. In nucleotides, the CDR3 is TGTGCCACCAGTGAAAACACCGGGGAGCTGTTTTTT. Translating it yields CATSENTGELFF.

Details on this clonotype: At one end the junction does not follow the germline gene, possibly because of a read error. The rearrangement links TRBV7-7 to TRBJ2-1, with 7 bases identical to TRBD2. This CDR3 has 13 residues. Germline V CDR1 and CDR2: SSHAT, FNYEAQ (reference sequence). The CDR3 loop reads CASSPGLVGEQFF. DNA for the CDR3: TGTGCTAGCAGCCCTGGACTAGTAGGCGAGCAGTTCTTC.

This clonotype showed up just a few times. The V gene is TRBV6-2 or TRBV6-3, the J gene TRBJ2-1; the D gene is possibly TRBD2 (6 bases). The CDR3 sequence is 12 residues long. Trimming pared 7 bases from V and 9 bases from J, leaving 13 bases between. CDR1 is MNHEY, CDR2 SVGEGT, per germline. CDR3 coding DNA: TGTGCCAGCATTAATAGCGGTCGTGAGCAGTTCTTC. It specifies CASINSGREQFF.

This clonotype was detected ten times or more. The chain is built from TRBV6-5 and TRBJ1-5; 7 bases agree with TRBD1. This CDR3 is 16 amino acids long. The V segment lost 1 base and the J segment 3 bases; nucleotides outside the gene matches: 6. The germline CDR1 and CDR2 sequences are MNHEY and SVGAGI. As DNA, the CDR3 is TGTGCCAGCAGTTACTACGGGACAGCCAACAATCAGCCCCAGCATTTT. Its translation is CASSYYGTANNQPQHF.

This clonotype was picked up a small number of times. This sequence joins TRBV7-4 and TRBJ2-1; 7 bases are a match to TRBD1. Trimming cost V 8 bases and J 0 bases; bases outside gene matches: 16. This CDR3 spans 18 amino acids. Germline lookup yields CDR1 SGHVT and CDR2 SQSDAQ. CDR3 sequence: CASGTGTDRKSSYNEQFF. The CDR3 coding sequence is TGTGCCAGCGGCACCGGGACAGACAGAAAGAGCTCCTACAATGAGCAGTTCTTC.

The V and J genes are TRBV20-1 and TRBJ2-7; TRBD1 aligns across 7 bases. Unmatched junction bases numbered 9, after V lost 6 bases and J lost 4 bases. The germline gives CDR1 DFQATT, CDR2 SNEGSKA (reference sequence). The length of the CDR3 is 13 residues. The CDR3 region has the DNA TGCAGTGCAATAGACAGGGTCCGTTACGAGCAGTACTTC. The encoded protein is CSAIDRVRYEQYF.

The CDR3 sequence is CASSPTSGPSGANVLTF. The CDR3 region has the DNA TGTGCCAGCAGCCCGACTAGCGGGCCCTCTGGGGCCAACGTCCTGACTTTC. The rearrangement links TRBV5-8 to TRBJ2-6, with 10 bases identical to TRBD2. The germline gives CDR1 SGHTS, CDR2 YDEGEE. The ends lost 4 bases at V and 0 bases at J; junction bases unmatched: 4. The CDR3 has 17 residues.

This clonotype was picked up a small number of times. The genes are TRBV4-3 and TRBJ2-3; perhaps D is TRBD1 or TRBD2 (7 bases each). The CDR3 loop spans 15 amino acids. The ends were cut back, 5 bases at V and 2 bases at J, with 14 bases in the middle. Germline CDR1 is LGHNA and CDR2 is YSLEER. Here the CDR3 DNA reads TGCGCCAGCAGCAAGACAGGGACTAACACAGATACGCAGTATTTT. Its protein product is CASSKTGTNTDTQYF.